The 18 T cell receptor delta chains presented below share a single source sample, sequenced in a study of gamma-delta chains in newborns, infants, children. TCRdb re-identified clones in the reads via CATT. The sample records about 6,100 delta-chain clones, around 1.9% being singletons. The sequenced sample consisted of blood. The receptors were gathered from a child who was a newborn, infant or young child, either healthy, febrile or measles-vaccinated (not recorded which).

This clone is classed as medium-sized. Distinct nucleotide sequences in the sample also encode this CDR3. The rearrangement joins TRDV2 to TRDJ3; 7 bases align to TRDD3. The CDR3 extends over 18 amino acids. With V trimmed by 0 bases and J by 0 bases, 4 bases remained unmatched. Per the germline V gene, CDR1 is GEAIGNYY and CDR2 is EKD. CDR3 region: CACDTGGFGSWDTRQMFF. The CDR3 coding sequence is TGTGCCTGTGACACCGGGGGATTCGGCTCCTGGGACACCCGACAGATGTTTTTC.

A remark on this clone: The protein TCRdb lists belongs to a much larger clone and differs from this DNA's translation at residue 7, which points to a read error; the protein shown is made from the DNA. The V and J genes are TRDV2 and TRDJ3; the match to TRDD3 covers 8 bases. CDR3 length: 18 amino acids. Germline CDR1 and CDR2: GEAIGNYY and EKD. Losses at the gene ends were 3 bases for V and 1 base for J; bases not matched to a gene: 7. CDR3 sequence reads: CACDPLAGGSWDTRQMFF. In nucleotides, the CDR3 is TGTGCCTGTGACCCTCTTGCTGGGGGATCCTGGGACACCCGACAGATGTTTTTC.

Notes on this clone: Since a much larger clone is just one base distant, this may be a read error. The genes are TRDV2 and TRDJ2, with 10 bases aligning to TRDD3. The CDR3 spans 15 residues. CDR1 is GEAIGNYY and CDR2 is EKD in the germline V gene. CDR3 DNA sequence: TGTGCCTGTGACACTGGGGGATACTTGACAGTACAACTCTTCTTT. Its protein is CACDTGGYLTVQLFF.

Notes on this clone: The amino acid sequence in TCRdb belongs to a much larger clone and departs from this DNA's translation at residue 9, likely a sequencing read error; the sequence shown is translated from the DNA. This CDR3 is also generated by other DNA sequences in the sample. V and J are TRDV2 and TRDJ3; possibly TRDD3 for D (6 bases). The V gene's germline CDR1 is GEAIGNYY and CDR2 EKD. This CDR3 contains 18 residues. Between the trimmed V and J ends, which lost 0 bases and 1 base, there was a span of 12 bases. The CDR3 is CACDTVLGGSWDTRQMFF. The CDR3 region has the DNA TGTGCCTGTGACACCGTATTGGGGGGGTCCTGGGACACCCGACAGATGTTTTTC.

In its sample, this clone ranks as medium-sized. This sequence joins TRDV1 and TRDJ1; TRDD3 agrees at 13 bases. The J segment lost 0 bases and the V segment lost 3 bases, leaving 10 bases of the junction unmatched. The CDR3 loop spans 19 amino acids. Germline-derived CDR1 and CDR2 are TSWWSYY and QGS. The CDR3 DNA reads TGTGCTCTTGGGGAGATTTCGTACTGGGGGATACGAGACACCGATAAACTCATCTTT. Translated, it gives CALGEISYWGIRDTDKLIF.

Concerning this clone itself: The protein TCRdb lists belongs to a much larger clone and differs from this DNA's translation at residue 11, which points to a read error; the protein shown is made from the DNA. The chain joins TRDV2 to TRDJ3; 7 positions agree with TRDD3. The germline V gene encodes CDR1 GEAIGNYY and CDR2 EKD. CDR3 length: 17 amino acids. The CDR3 region has the DNA TGTGCCTGTGACACCGTGGGGGACTCCTGGGGCACCCGACAGATGTTTTTC. It is translated as CACDTVGDSWGTRQMFF.

Comments on this clone: Given a far larger clone just one base away, this is likely a sequencing read error. Within the sample, other DNA sequences also encode this same CDR3. The chain combines TRDV2 with TRDJ3, with 10 bases identical to TRDD3. V lost 2 bases, J lost 2 bases, and 5 bases stayed unmatched. Germline loops: CDR1 GEAIGNYY, CDR2 EKD. CDR3 length: 18 amino acids. CDR3 in amino acids: CACDKVLGDTWDTRQMFF. Here the CDR3 DNA reads TGTGCCTGTGACAAAGTGCTGGGGGATACCTGGGACACCCGACAGATGTTTTTC.

About this clone itself: The protein held in TCRdb is that of a much larger clone and does not match this DNA's translation at residue 5, likely because of a read error; the protein shown is translated from the DNA. This chain joins TRDV3 and TRDJ3, with 9 bases lining up with TRDD2. The J segment lost 0 bases and the V segment lost 2 bases, leaving 11 bases of the junction unmatched. This CDR3 region has 19 residues. Germline V lookup: CDR1 TVYSNPD, CDR2 GDNSRS (reference sequence). The CDR3 loop is CAFPSPSYRSSWDTRQMFF. As DNA, the CDR3 is TGTGCCTTTCCGAGCCCTTCCTACAGAAGCTCCTGGGACACCCGACAGATGTTTTTC.

This clone rates as medium-sized (0.01 to 0.1%). The chain uses TRDV2 and TRDJ3; TRDD3 matches 9 bases. The germline CDR1 and CDR2 sequences are GEAIGNYY and EKD. V gave up 0 bases and J gave up 0 bases; unmatched junction bases: 5. The CDR3 has 19 residues. CDR3 amino acids: CACDTVWGMSSWDTRQMFF. The CDR3 nucleotides are TGTGCCTGTGACACCGTCTGGGGGATGAGCTCCTGGGACACCCGACAGATGTTTTTC.

This clone is labeled as large. The same CDR3 also results from other DNA sequences found in this sample. The chain recombines TRDV2 with TRDJ2, with 8 nucleotides matching TRDD3. Trimming removed 0 bases from V and 7 bases from J; junction bases left unmatched: 0. CDR1 is GEAIGNYY and CDR2 is EKD in the germline V gene. The CDR3 is made up of 13 amino acids. This CDR3 reads CACDTWGIAQLFF. The DNA for the CDR3 is TGTGCCTGTGACACCTGGGGGATAGCACAACTCTTCTTT.

This clone has only a few counts. A far larger clone differs by one base, so this is likely a read error. The gene calls are TRDV2 and TRDJ3, with TRDD3 matching over 11 bases. The CDR3 is 19 residues long. Per the germline V gene, CDR1 is GEAIGNYY and CDR2 is EKD. J was trimmed by 0 bases and V by 5 bases; bases with no gene match: 8. This chain's CDR3 is CACGKVLGDSSWDTRQMFF. CDR3 nucleotides: TGTGCCTGTGGCAAAGTACTGGGGGATAGCTCCTGGGACACCCGACAGATGTTTTTC.

This clone turned up a few times. TCRdb's listed protein matches a much larger clone and diverges from this DNA's translation at residue 5, likely through a read error; the protein shown comes from the DNA. The gene calls are TRDV2 and TRDJ3; 7 bases match TRDD3. CDR3 size: 18 residues. The V and J ends lost 3 bases and 0 bases, in that order; junction bases with no gene match: 7. Germline assignment: CDR1 GEAIGNYY and CDR2 EKD. The CDR3, as DNA: TGTGCCTGTGACGCCGTACTGGGGAGCTCCTGGGACACCCGACAGATGTTTTTC. Its translation: CACDAVLGSSWDTRQMFF.

This clone was seen more than once but under ten times. The amino acid sequence in TCRdb belongs to a much larger clone and departs from this DNA's translation at residue 8, likely a sequencing read error; the sequence shown is translated from the DNA. The rearrangement uses TRDV2 and TRDJ3; D remains ambiguous. The CDR3 is made up of 18 amino acids. Trimming pared 0 bases from V and 0 bases from J, leaving 11 bases between. Germline V lookup: CDR1 GEAIGNYY, CDR2 EKD. The CDR3 reads CACDTGGLSSWDTRQMFF. The CDR3 DNA reads TGTGCCTGTGACACCGGAGGGCTCAGCTCCTGGGACACCCGACAGATGTTTTTC.

This clone was counted between two and nine times. This could be a read error, since a much larger clone is one nucleotide away. The same CDR3 can be traced to other DNA sequences in this sample. The chain links TRDV2 to TRDJ3; D tentatively fits TRDD2 or TRDD3 (5 bases each). The V gene's germline CDR1 is GEAIGNYY and CDR2 EKD. The CDR3 contains 18 residues. The CDR3 bases are TGCGCCTGTGATTCCTTACTGGTGAGCTCCTGGGACACCCGACAGATGTTTTTC. Amino acids: CACDSLLVSSWDTRQMFF.

On this clone: This DNA translates differently at residue 11 from the TCRdb protein, which is that of a much larger clone; a read error is likely, and the protein shown is the DNA's own translation. The chain combines TRDV2 with TRDJ3; 13 positions match TRDD3. The junction had 7 bases not matched to a gene; V was cut back by 3 bases and J by 0 bases. CDR3 length: 20 residues. Germline CDR1 reads GEAIGNYY; CDR2 reads EKD. In nucleotides, the CDR3 is TGTGCCTGTGACCACGTACTGGGGGATACGATCTCCTGGGACACCCGACAGATGTTTTTC. This translates into CACDHVLGDTISWDTRQMFF.

About this clone itself: TCRdb lists the protein of a much larger clone for this DNA, which differs at residue 10, so this is likely a read error; the protein given here is translated from the DNA itself. The CDR3 region is CACDVLGDTHSWDTRQMFF. In DNA, the CDR3 is TGTGCCTGTGATGTACTGGGGGATACTCATTCCTGGGACACCCGACAGATGTTTTTC. V is TRDV2 and J is TRDJ3; 12 bases match TRDD3. With 4 bases clipped from V and 1 base from J, the junction kept 7 bases outside the gene matches. CDR1 is GEAIGNYY and CDR2 is EKD in the germline V gene. The CDR3 consists of 19 residues.

A few counts support this clone. This may arise from a read error, as a much more abundant clone is one base away. The gene calls are TRDV2 and TRDJ3, with TRDD3 matching 12 bases. This CDR3 has 21 residues. Germline-derived CDR1 and CDR2 are GEAIGNYY and EKD. CDR3 nucleotide sequence: TGTGCCTGTGGCACCGTACTGGGGGATACCCCCTGGTCCTGGGACACCCGACAGATGTTTTTC. Translation: CACGTVLGDTPWSWDTRQMFF.

This clone was observed a handful of times. A far larger clone is one nucleotide away, so this likely arose from a read error. The sample holds other DNA sequences that translate to the same CDR3. This chain uses TRDV2 with TRDJ3; 7 bases fit TRDD3. The CDR3 has 17 residues. The germline V gene encodes CDR1 GEAIGNYY and CDR2 EKD. As DNA, the CDR3 is TGTGCCTGTGACACCGTACTGGGGTCCTGGGACACTCGACAGATGTTTTTC. Translated, it gives CACDTVLGSWDTRQMFF.